A single sample gave rise to the 22 T cell receptor beta chains below, sequenced in a study of blood T cell repertoires in COVID-19. Repertoires were generated with immunoSEQ multiplex PCR, while TCRdb's copy carries only in-frame clones and drops some. The data show some 360,000 clones, approximately 89% seen once. The sequenced sample consisted of peripheral blood. The receptors were gathered from a woman aged 55-70 years with COVID-19, enrolled during active disease.

The V gene is TRBV5-1, the J gene TRBJ2-6; unclear D gene. CDR3 length: 19 amino acids. Germline V CDR1 and CDR2: SGHRS, YFSETQ. The ends were cut back, 3 bases at V and 0 bases at J, with 19 bases in the middle. The CDR3 bases are TGCGCCAGCAGCTCCCAAGGCCGGGTTGGAGCCTCTGGGGCCAACGTCCTGACTTTC. Protein sequence: CASSSQGRVGASGANVLTF.

This rearrangement joins TRBV28 to TRBJ2-7, with a possible D match to TRBD2 (5 bases). The V end lost 2 bases, the J end lost 0 bases, and 14 bases lay between the germline ends. The V gene's germline CDR1 is MDHEN and CDR2 SYDVKM. This CDR3 has 16 amino acids. CDR3 in amino acids: CASSLASGSFSYEQYF. The CDR3 coding sequence is TGTGCCAGCAGTTTAGCCTCGGGATCTTTCTCCTACGAGCAGTACTTC.

The chain is built from TRBV6-5 and TRBJ1-2; TRBD1 agrees at 7 bases. Germline values: CDR1 MNHEY, CDR2 SVGAGI. The CDR3 sequence is 13 residues long. J lost 3 bases, V lost 6 bases, and 4 bases had no gene match. Written as DNA, the CDR3 is TGTGCCAGCAGCAGGGGGGAGGACTATGGCTACACCTTC. Translating it yields CASSRGEDYGYTF.

CDR3 sequence (DNA): TGCGCCAGCAGCTTGGCTTCGGGACAGGTCAATGAAAAACTGTTTTTT. This gives the protein CASSLASGQVNEKLFF. V and J are TRBV5-1 and TRBJ1-4; 8 nucleotides line up with TRBD1. CDR3 length: 16 amino acids. Trimming cost V 0 bases and J 5 bases; bases outside gene matches: 6. CDR1 is SGHRS and CDR2 is YFSETQ in the germline V gene.

The V call is TRBV7-9, the J call TRBJ2-7, with 10 bases aligning to TRBD2. The CDR3 runs 14 residues. CDR1 and CDR2 from the germline V gene are SEHNR and FQNEAQ (reference sequence). J gave up 3 bases and V 5 bases, and 4 bases lay outside the gene matches. The CDR3 loop is CASSIGLAVYEQYF. Here the CDR3 DNA reads TGTGCCAGCAGCATCGGACTAGCGGTCTACGAGCAGTACTTC.

The V gene is TRBV19, the J gene TRBJ1-6, with 7 bases identical to TRBD1. V trimming: 5 bases; J trimming: 11 bases; junction bases outside the gene matches: 12. The length of the CDR3 is 15 residues. CDR1 is LNHDA, CDR2 SQIVND, per germline (reference sequence). CDR3 in DNA: TGTGCCAGTAGTTCCGGGACAGTGCTTTTTACACCCCTCCACTTT. Translating gives CASSSGTVLFTPLHF. The full variable domain, its missing parts supplied by reference TRBV19 and TRBJ1-6, is DGGITQSPKYLFRKEGQNVTLSCEQNLNHDAMYWYRQDPGQGLRLIYYSQIVNDFQKGDIAEGYSVSREKKESFPLTVTSAQKNPTAFYLCASSSGTVLFTPLHFGNGTRLTVT.

The chain employs TRBV7-9 and TRBJ1-4; TRBD1 aligns across 9 bases. CDR3 length: 16 amino acids. Trimming removed 5 bases from V and 7 bases from J; junction bases left unmatched: 11. CDR1 and CDR2 from the germline V gene are SEHNR and FQNEAQ (reference sequence). CDR3 in amino acids: CASSTGTGTKAEKLFF. CDR3 nucleotide sequence: TGTGCCAGCAGCACCGGGACAGGGACAAAGGCTGAAAAACTGTTTTTT.

The chain links TRBV6-5 to TRBJ1-1, with 7 bases fitting TRBD1. The CDR3 spans 12 residues. V trimming: 5 bases; J trimming: 11 bases; junction bases outside the gene matches: 8. The germline CDR1 and CDR2 sequences are MNHEY and SVGAGI. CDR3 amino acids: CASSLQGTLAFF. The CDR3 DNA sequence: TGTGCCAGCAGTCTACAGGGGACTTTGGCTTTCTTT.

The J gene is TRBJ2-7, the V gene TRBV27; tentatively, D is TRBD1 (5 bases). The CDR3 spans 13 residues. Germline assignment: CDR1 MNHEY and CDR2 SMNVEV (reference sequence). Trimming cost V 6 bases and J 3 bases, with 12 bases left between them. CDR3 amino acids: CASSLGALYEQYF. In DNA, the CDR3 is TGTGCCAGCAGCCTTGGGGCCCTCTACGAGCAGTACTTC.

A single count supports this clone. This chain links TRBV5-1 with TRBJ2-4, with 9 bases matching TRBD1. V gave up 4 bases and J gave up 9 bases; unmatched junction bases: 8. Germline loops: CDR1 SGHRS, CDR2 YFSETQ. This CDR3 contains 14 residues. In nucleotides, the CDR3 is TGCGCCAGCAGCCCCCGGACAGGGGAAAGCATTCAGTACTTC. Protein product: CASSPRTGESIQYF.

The table lists this clone with a count of one. The chain recombines TRBV5-4 with TRBJ1-2; 9 bases are shared with TRBD1. The germline V gene has CDR1 SGHNT and CDR2 YYREEE (reference sequence). Germline trimming cut 0 bases from V and 8 bases from J; bases unmatched to any gene: 8. This CDR3 has 15 amino acids. The CDR3 sequence is CASSLGDRARGGYTF. The CDR3 DNA is TGTGCCAGCAGCTTGGGGGACAGGGCAAGGGGCGGCTACACCTTC.

Of note for this clone: Other DNA sequences in the same sample also yield this CDR3. The chain carries TRBV7-9 and TRBJ2-1; D remains unclear. This CDR3 region has 11 residues. The ends were cut back, 5 bases at V and 8 bases at J, with 7 bases in the middle. The germline gives CDR1 SEHNR, CDR2 FQNEAQ (reference sequence). CDR3 protein: CASSGLDEQFF. Here the CDR3 DNA reads TGTGCCAGCAGCGGCTTGGATGAGCAGTTCTTC.

The V and J genes are TRBV6-6 and TRBJ2-4, with a possible D match to TRBD2 (6 bases). CDR1 and CDR2 from the germline V gene are MNHNY and SVGAGI (reference sequence). Between the trimmed V and J ends, which lost 10 bases and 0 bases, there was a span of 13 bases. The CDR3 spans 14 residues. The CDR3 sequence is CATSAGTAKNIQYF. CDR3 nucleotides: TGTGCCACCTCGGCGGGGACAGCCAAAAACATTCAGTACTTC.

The chain carries TRBV7-9 and TRBJ1-2, with 7 bases matching TRBD1. The ends lost 5 bases at V and 7 bases at J; junction bases unmatched: 16. The CDR3 has 16 residues. CDR1 is SEHNR, CDR2 FQNEAQ, per germline (reference sequence). The CDR3 sequence is CASSPPGQYTGGGYTF. As DNA, the CDR3 is TGTGCCAGCAGCCCACCGGGACAGTACACTGGAGGTGGCTACACCTTC.

The V gene is TRBV25-1, the J gene TRBJ2-1; 9 bases are a match to TRBD1. Trimming removed 2 bases from V and 7 bases from J; junction bases left unmatched: 6. This CDR3 is 15 amino acids long. Germline CDR1 reads MGHDK; CDR2 reads SYGVNS. Written as DNA, the CDR3 is TGTGCCAGCAGTGAAGGTAACAGGGGGCGGAATGAGCAGTTCTTC. Its translation is CASSEGNRGRNEQFF.

V is TRBV25-1 and J is TRBJ1-1, with D possibly TRBD1 on 5 matching bases. The V end lost 4 bases, the J end lost 2 bases, and 11 bases lay between the germline ends. Germline loops: CDR1 MGHDK, CDR2 SYGVNS. The CDR3 runs 14 residues. The CDR3 DNA follows: TGTGCCAGCAGTGTTCAGGGAGGAAACACTGAAGCTTTCTTT. Amino acids: CASSVQGGNTEAFF.

This rearrangement joins TRBV2 to TRBJ2-1; perhaps TRBD2 as D (5 bases). V lost 7 bases, J lost 6 bases, and 19 bases lay in between. Germline CDR1 and CDR2: SNHLY and FYNNEI. This CDR3 comprises 15 residues. CDR3 sequence (DNA): TGTGCCAGCACCCTCGACCAACTGGAGGCCAATGAGCAGTTCTTC. This translates into CASTLDQLEANEQFF. Complete variable domain (other parts from reference TRBV2 and TRBJ2-1): EPEVTQTPSHQVTQMGQEVILRCVPISNHLYFYWYRQILGQKVEFLVSFYNNEISEKSEIFDDQFSVERPDGSNFTLKIRSTKLEDSAMYFCASTLDQLEANEQFFGPGTRLTVL.

This CDR3 is CATPGDRHGDTQYF. The DNA for the CDR3 is TGTGCCACCCCGGGGGACAGGCATGGGGATACGCAGTATTTT. The chain is built from TRBV28 and TRBJ2-3; 8 bases map to TRBD1. The CDR3 has 14 amino acids. V dropped 10 bases and J dropped 6; count of bases not matched to a gene: 12. The V gene's germline CDR1 is MDHEN and CDR2 SYDVKM.

This chain links TRBV12-3 or TRBV12-4 with TRBJ2-3; TRBD1 matches at 8 bases. The CDR3 sequence is 12 residues long. J lost 10 bases, V lost 6 bases, and 6 bases had no gene match. CDR3 sequence (DNA): TGTGCCAGCAGGACAGGGGTGGCTTCGCAGTATTTT. Protein: CASRTGVASQYF.

Turning to this clone: Other DNA sequences in the sample encode the same CDR3. The chain has TRBV6-5 and TRBJ1-2, with 7 nucleotides matching TRBD1. Losses at the gene ends were 8 bases for V and 0 bases for J; bases not matched to a gene: 9. Germline CDR1 is MNHEY and CDR2 is SVGAGI. This CDR3 spans 15 amino acids. CDR3 sequence reads: CASSNTGTANYGYTF. The CDR3, as DNA: TGTGCCAGCTCAAATACCGGGACAGCTAACTATGGCTACACCTTC.

The genes are TRBV21-1 and TRBJ1-3. TRBV21-1 is termed a pseudogene. The CDR3 contains 14 residues. CDR3: CASSMRGTGNTIYF. Here the CDR3 DNA reads TGTGCCAGCAGCATGCGAGGAACTGGAAACACCATATATTTT.

The chain carries TRBV7-3 and TRBJ2-7, with 7 bases lining up with TRBD1. Germline V gene sequence: CDR1 SGHTA, CDR2 FQGTGA. The CDR3 is 13 residues long. With V trimmed by 3 bases and J by 4 bases, 3 bases remained unmatched. The CDR3 DNA reads as TGTGCCAGCAGCTTGGGACAGCGATACGAGCAGTACTTC. It codes for CASSLGQRYEQYF.